A selection of T cell receptor beta chains follows, all from one sample in a study of cytomegalovirus exposure and HLA in healthy donors. The protocol was immunoSEQ multiplex PCR, while the TCRdb copy is restricted to in-frame clones and leaves out a portion. The sample contains around 130,000 clones, over 8% of which appear only once. Sequenced: PBMCs. The receptors come from a man between 40 and 49 years old in good health and CMV-seronegative. CDR3s include the opening cysteine and the closing phenylalanine or tryptophan. Fields, in order: clone size, D gene, V gene, CDR3 length, J gene, CDR3 protein, CDR3 DNA. The D gene is left open where the match is weak. Rows give clone size only sometimes, using once, few, many, or a class for an expanded clone.

few	TRBD1	TRBV7-9	15	TRBJ2-2	CASSKGQGVTGELFF	TGTGCCAGCAGCAAGGGACAGGGGGTCACCGGGGAGCTGTTTTTT
few	.	TRBV6-5	14	TRBJ1-3	CASSYSHRQATIYF	TGTGCCAGCAGTTACAGTCACAGGCAGGCCACCATATATTTT
few	.	TRBV6-5	12	TRBJ2-7	CAARGLAYEQYF	TGTGCCGCCAGGGGCCTTGCCTACGAGCAGTACTTC
few	TRBD1	TRBV7-3	14	TRBJ1-1	CASSQAGTGFEAFF	TGTGCCAGCAGCCAAGCCGGGACAGGGTTTGAAGCTTTCTTT
.	.	TRBV6-5	13	TRBJ2-7	CASATGGGNEQYF	TGTGCCAGCGCAACAGGGGGAGGGAACGAGCAGTACTTC
.	.	TRBV27	13	TRBJ2-3	CASSYYSTDTQYF	TGTGCCAGCAGCTACTACAGCACAGATACGCAGTATTTT
.	.	TRBV28	12	TRBJ2-3	CASRTATDTQYF	TGTGCCAGCAGGACAGCCACAGATACGCAGTATTTT
few	.	TRBV5-1	14	TRBJ1-2	CASSLDRSNYGYTF	TGCGCCAGCAGCTTGGACAGATCTAACTATGGCTACACCTTC
.	.	TRBV11-2	13	TRBJ1-6	CASSLSAGSPLHF	TGTGCCAGCAGCTTATCTGCAGGGTCACCCCTCCACTTT
.	.	TRBV9	16	TRBJ2-2	CASSPQRNRYTGELFF	TGTGCCAGCAGCCCGCAGAGGAACCGATACACCGGGGAGCTGTTTTTT
.	.	TRBV29-1	13	TRBJ2-7	CSAEGQGSYEQYF	TGCAGCGCCGAGGGCCAGGGGAGCTACGAGCAGTACTTC
few	TRBD1	TRBV7-6	17	TRBJ2-5	CASSRGQGLGMGETQYF	TGTGCCAGCAGCAGGGGACAGGGACTCGGAATGGGAGAGACCCAGTACTTC
few	TRBD2	TRBV30	14	TRBJ2-1	CAWTTSGDLWEQFF	TGTGCCTGGACCACTAGCGGGGACCTCTGGGAGCAGTTCTTC
few	TRBD1	TRBV7-9	15	TRBJ2-7	CASSLVLDRGGEQYF	TGTGCCAGCAGCTTGGTCCTAGACAGGGGAGGAGAGCAGTACTTC
few	.	TRBV29-1	14	TRBJ2-5	CSVEDRYPQETQYF	TGCAGCGTTGAAGATCGGTACCCCCAAGAGACCCAGTACTTC
.	TRBD1	TRBV5-8	17	TRBJ2-6	CASSRDRGSSGANVLTF	TGTGCCAGCAGTCGGGACAGGGGGAGCTCTGGGGCCAACGTCCTGACTTTC
.	TRBD1	TRBV27	14	TRBJ1-1	CASSADRVDTEAFF	TGTGCCAGCAGTGCGGACAGGGTGGACACTGAAGCTTTCTTT
few	.	TRBV4-2	17	TRBJ2-1	CASSQDRGTPSANEQFF	TGTGCCAGCAGCCAAGATCGCGGGACCCCTTCTGCGAATGAGCAGTTCTTC
.	.	TRBV25-1	13	TRBJ1-1	CASSDYLNTEAFF	TGTGCCAGCAGCGACTACCTGAACACTGAAGCTTTCTTT
.	.	TRBV15	15	TRBJ2-7	CATSRDRRSSYEQYF	TGTGCCACCAGCAGAGATAGGAGGAGCTCCTACGAGCAGTACTTC
.	.	TRBV27	14	TRBJ1-2	CASSLISGGHGYTF	TGTGCCAGCAGTTTAATTTCGGGGGGCCATGGCTACACCTTC
few	TRBD1	TRBV5-1	14	TRBJ2-5	CASSMTGGQETQYF	TGCGCCAGCAGCATGACAGGGGGCCAAGAGACCCAGTACTTC
.	.	TRBV5-4	14	TRBJ2-4	CASSFGQLENIQYF	TGTGCCAGCAGCTTTGGACAGTTAGAAAACATTCAGTACTTC
.	TRBD1	TRBV5-6	15	TRBJ1-5	CASSLEKTGGQPQHF	TGTGCCAGCAGCTTGGAGAAAACAGGGGGTCAGCCCCAGCATTTT
.	TRBD1	TRBV5-1	16	TRBJ2-7	CASSSLTGTDSYEQYF	TGCGCCAGCAGCTCTTTAACCGGGACAGACTCCTACGAGCAGTACTTC
few	TRBD1	TRBV15	14	TRBJ2-7	CATGGPGQHYEQYF	TGTGCCACCGGAGGACCGGGACAGCACTACGAGCAGTACTTC
few	.	TRBV7-9	14	TRBJ1-5	CASSWSGGNQPQHF	TGTGCCAGCAGCTGGTCGGGGGGTAATCAGCCCCAGCATTTT
.	TRBD1	TRBV27	17	TRBJ1-2	CASSPWGQGAGYYGYTF	TGTGCCAGCAGTCCATGGGGACAGGGGGCTGGTTACTATGGCTACACCTTC